A single sample gave rise to the 12 T cell receptor beta chains below, sequenced in a study of blood T cell repertoires in COVID-19. Produced via immunoSEQ multiplex PCR; TCRdb's table is partial and in-frame only. Of some 220,000 clones listed, around 90% are singletons. Sequenced input: peripheral blood. All receptors derive from a man aged 30 to 45 with COVID-19, enrolled during active disease.

The V gene is TRBV12-3 or TRBV12-4, the J gene TRBJ2-7, with a weak D call TRBD2 (5 bases). With 2 bases removed from V and 4 bases from J, the gap between germline ends came to 9 bases. This CDR3 has 13 amino acids. CDR3 coding DNA: TGTGCCAGCAGTTTAACAGCGGCGTACGAGCAGTACTTC. This encodes CASSLTAAYEQYF.

V usage is TRBV3-1 (or the pseudogene TRBV3-2) and J usage is TRBJ2-6, with D tentatively TRBD2 (6 bases). The V end was cut by 1 base, the J end by 0 bases, with 16 bases between. The germline V gene has CDR1 LGHDT and CDR2 YNNKEL (reference sequence). The CDR3 runs 19 residues. The CDR3 DNA reads TGTGCCAGCAGCCAAGTGGGAGGCCTCGGGCCCTCTGGGGCCAACGTCCTGACTTTC. It encodes CASSQVGGLGPSGANVLTF.

V and J are TRBV2 and TRBJ2-1; the match to TRBD2 covers 14 bases. The V gene end was trimmed by 4 bases and the J gene end by 7 bases; junction bases not matched to a gene: 3. The CDR3 consists of 15 residues. The germline V gene encodes CDR1 SNHLY and CDR2 FYNNEI. The CDR3: CASSGLAGGQNEQFF. The CDR3 DNA reads TGTGCCAGCAGTGGACTAGCGGGGGGGCAAAATGAGCAGTTCTTC.

CDR3 protein: CASSPPTRDTQYF. The CDR3 DNA reads TGTGCCAGCAGTCCACCTACTAGGGATACGCAGTATTTT. The chain uses TRBV12-3 or TRBV12-4 and TRBJ2-3; D may be TRBD2 (5 bases). This CDR3 has 13 amino acids. V shed 5 bases and J shed 6 bases, with 12 bases lying between them.

This clone was picked up a small number of times. The CDR3 bases are TGTGCCAGCAGCTTTTTCCAGGGGACGTACGAGCAGTACTTC. Translated, it gives CASSFFQGTYEQYF. The genes are TRBV5-6 and TRBJ2-7, with D possibly TRBD1 on 6 matching bases. This CDR3 contains 14 residues. Germline V gene data show CDR1 as SGHDT and CDR2 as YYEEEE. Trimming left V 2 bases short and J 4 bases short, with 13 bases between.

The rearrangement links TRBV6-2 or TRBV6-3 to TRBJ2-7; D may be TRBD2 (7 bases). Germline V gene lookup returns CDR1 MNHEY and CDR2 SVGEGT. The CDR3 loop spans 18 amino acids. Trimming removed 4 bases at V and 1 base at J, with 23 bases between. The CDR3 sequence: CASSSLGGGARWSYEQYF. CDR3 DNA: TGTGCCAGCAGTTCATTAGGGGGGGGCGCCAGGTGGTCCTACGAGCAGTACTTC.

The chain carries TRBV19 and TRBJ1-2; 7 positions match TRBD1. The CDR3 consists of 14 residues. Germline V lookup: CDR1 LNHDA, CDR2 SQIVND (reference sequence). After removal of 6 bases from V and 5 bases from J, the junction contained 9 bases not matched to a gene. For the CDR3, the DNA is TGTGCCAGTAGCGTGACAGGGTCGGCGTATGGCTACACCTTC. This gives the protein CASSVTGSAYGYTF.

The chain joins TRBV29-1 to TRBJ2-7, with 11 bases that match TRBD1. The CDR3 runs to 15 residues. Germline-derived CDR1 and CDR2 are SQVTM and ANQGSEA. The V gene end was trimmed by 4 bases and the J gene end by 5 bases; junction bases not matched to a gene: 10. The CDR3 sequence: CSVAGWGQGDHEQYF. CDR3 coding DNA: TGCAGCGTTGCGGGGTGGGGACAGGGGGACCACGAGCAGTACTTC.

The chain couples TRBV27 to TRBJ2-1, with no clear D. Germline loops: CDR1 MNHEY, CDR2 SMNVEV (reference sequence). This CDR3 contains 12 residues. The V and J ends lost 4 bases and 6 bases respectively, with 7 bases between them. CDR3 protein: CASSSTSNEQFF. The CDR3 nucleotides read TGTGCCAGCAGTTCGACAAGCAATGAGCAGTTCTTC.

The CDR3 region is CASSPASGGAIPYNEQFF. DNA for the CDR3: TGCGCCAGCAGTCCCGCTAGCGGGGGGGCCATTCCCTACAATGAGCAGTTCTTC. This chain uses TRBV5-1 with TRBJ2-1, with TRBD2 matching over 12 bases. The trim removed 5 bases at V and 2 bases at J, leaving 11 bases unmatched. Germline-derived CDR1 and CDR2 are SGHRS and YFSETQ. The CDR3 loop spans 18 amino acids.

The rearrangement joins TRBV5-5 to TRBJ2-7; D perhaps matches TRBD2 (6 bases). The CDR3 runs to 14 residues. V lost 4 bases to trimming and J lost 5 bases, with 16 bases between them. Germline CDR1 is SGHKS and CDR2 is YYEKEE (reference sequence). The CDR3 protein is CASSLQEGIHEQYF. The CDR3 DNA reads as TGTGCCAGCAGCCTACAGGAGGGCATCCACGAGCAGTACTTC.

V usage is TRBV7-6 and J usage is TRBJ1-4, with 8 nucleotides matching TRBD1. The germline gives CDR1 SGHVS, CDR2 FNYEAQ. This CDR3 is built from 15 residues. V trimming: 0 bases; J trimming: 6 bases; junction bases outside the gene matches: 3. This CDR3 is CASSLAGQGDEKLFF. In DNA form, the CDR3 reads TGTGCCAGCAGCTTAGCAGGACAGGGCGATGAAAAACTGTTTTTT.